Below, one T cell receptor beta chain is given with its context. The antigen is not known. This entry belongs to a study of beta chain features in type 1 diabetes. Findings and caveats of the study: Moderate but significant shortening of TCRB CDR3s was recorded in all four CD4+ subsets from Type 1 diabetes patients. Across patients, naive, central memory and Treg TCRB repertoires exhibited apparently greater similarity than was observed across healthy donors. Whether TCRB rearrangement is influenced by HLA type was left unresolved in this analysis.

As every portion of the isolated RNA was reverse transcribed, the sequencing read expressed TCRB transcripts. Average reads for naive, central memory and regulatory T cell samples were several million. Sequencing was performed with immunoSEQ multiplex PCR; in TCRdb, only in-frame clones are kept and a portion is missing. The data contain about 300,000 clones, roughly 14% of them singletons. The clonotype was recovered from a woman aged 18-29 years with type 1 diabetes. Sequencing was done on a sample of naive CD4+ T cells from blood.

CDR3 residues: CASSLATGVYEQYF. The CDR3 DNA sequence: TGTGCCAGCAGTTTAGCGACAGGGGTTTACGAGCAGTACTTC. The chain is built from TRBV27 and TRBJ2-7; 8 bases agree with TRBD1. From germline, CDR1 is MNHEY and CDR2 SMNVEV (reference sequence). The CDR3 has 14 amino acids. With 2 bases clipped from V and 4 bases from J, the junction kept 4 bases outside the gene matches.